Below are 8 T cell receptor beta chains sequenced from a single sample in a study of blood T cells in healthy people across ages. A sample-barcoded 5' primer and a J-beta primer mix were used in a second PCR of roughly 7 to 12 cycles. TCRdb called the 5' RACE reads again in MiXCR, with one record for every CDR3 protein. Altogether 550,000 to 650,000 distinct CDR3 sequences are present, around 27% being singletons, with the ten largest covering about 3.9%. These data also formed part of another study, on T cells of mothers and their children.

Material: blood. The receptors were sampled from a boy aged 2 to 10 in good health.

This rearrangement joins TRBV7-9 to TRBJ2-4; D gene uncertain. There are 16 residues in the CDR3. Germline CDR1 SEHNR, CDR2 FQNEAQ (reference sequence). V was clipped by 4 bases and J by 1 base, with 14 bases between them. CDR3 residues: CASSSTLGTAKNIQYF. In nucleotides, the CDR3 is TGTGCCAGCAGCTCCACGTTGGGAACGGCCAAAAACATTCAGTACTTC.

This clonotype was counted only a few times. The chain joins TRBV13 to TRBJ2-6; D is undetermined. Trimming shortened V by 1 base and J by 2 bases, and 3 bases separated the two germline ends. CDR1 PRHDT and CDR2 FYEKMQ come from the germline V gene (reference sequence). This CDR3 spans 14 amino acids. The CDR3, as DNA: TGTGCCAGCAGCTTAGTAACTGGGGCCAACGTCCTGACTTTC. Amino acids: CASSLVTGANVLTF.

The rearrangement uses TRBV7-2 and TRBJ2-4, with 9 bases that match TRBD1. Germline lookup yields CDR1 SGHTA and CDR2 FQGNSA. V lost 8 bases and J lost 6; bases outside the gene matches: 11. CDR3 length: 15 amino acids. The CDR3 spells CASGQGSKGGNIQYF. The CDR3 DNA sequence: TGTGCCAGCGGACAGGGGAGTAAAGGAGGAAACATTCAGTACTTC.

The sample holds many counts of this clonotype. The CDR3 here is CATSDPSGELFF. CDR3 DNA sequence: TGTGCCACCAGTGATCCTTCCGGGGAGCTGTTTTTT. The gene calls are TRBV24-1 and TRBJ2-2; no clear D gene. In germline, CDR1 is KGHDR, CDR2 SFDVKD. Trimming took 3 bases from V and 6 from J, leaving 4 bases between them. The CDR3 spans 12 residues.

This clonotype appeared many times. The J gene is TRBJ2-1, the V gene TRBV18, with a tentative D call TRBD1 (5 bases). The germline V and J ends were trimmed by 3 bases and 8 bases, with 17 bases remaining between them. The germline CDR1 and CDR2 sequences are KGHSH and LQKENI. The CDR3 length is 15 residues. The CDR3 sequence is CASSPGAIQTDEQFF. The CDR3 DNA sequence: TGTGCCAGCTCACCTGGGGCTATACAAACGGATGAGCAGTTCTTC.

The CDR3 bases are TGTGCCAGCAGCTTAGGGACAGGGGCAGGGACGACCGGTCAGCCCCAGCATTTT. It specifies CASSLGTGAGTTGQPQHF. The chain combines TRBV7-2 with TRBJ1-5; the match to TRBD1 covers 9 bases. Trimming took 1 base from V and 6 from J; bases not matched to a gene: 13. Germline V gene data show CDR1 as SGHTA and CDR2 as FQGNSA. The CDR3 is 18 amino acids.

This sequence joins TRBV4-1 and TRBJ1-2; D is unclear. The CDR3 loop spans 13 amino acids. Germline loops: CDR1 MGHRA, CDR2 YSYEKL. Trimming cost V 0 bases and J 6 bases, with 8 bases left between them. CDR3 sequence: CASSQEPGHGYTF. The DNA for the CDR3 is TGCGCCAGCAGCCAAGAACCGGGCCATGGCTACACCTTC.

This chain connects TRBV19 to TRBJ2-3; D gene uncertain. V lost 6 bases and J lost 2, with 12 bases in between. The CDR3 runs 14 residues. Germline lookup yields CDR1 LNHDA and CDR2 SQIVND (reference sequence). The chain's CDR3 is CASSPQRNTDTQYF. The CDR3 nucleotides read TGTGCCAGTAGCCCCCAGCGAAACACAGATACGCAGTATTTT. Full variable domain (outside the CDR3, taken from reference TRBV19 and TRBJ2-3): DGGITQSPKYLFRKEGQNVTLSCEQNLNHDAMYWYRQDPGQGLRLIYYSQIVNDFQKGDIAEGYSVSREKKESFPLTVTSAQKNPTAFYLCASSPQRNTDTQYFGPGTRLTVL.